These T cell receptor beta chains were read from a single sample in a study of T cell changes during pregnancy in multiple sclerosis. Sequenced by immunoSEQ multiplex PCR; TCRdb stores in-frame clones only, minus some. The top ten clones hold roughly 1.4% of a sample with about 87,000 clones, roughly 93% of them seen once. The sample consisted of peripheral blood, taken in the third trimester of pregnancy. The receptor set was obtained from a female donor in good health, enrolled as a control in a pregnancy study. The conserved cysteine and the conserved F or W are not part of the CDR3 here.

v_gene,j_gene,CDR3aa
TRBV29-1,TRBJ2-7,SARGRAVDEQY
TRBV27,TRBJ1-5,ASRLGQGAQPQH
TRBV28,TRBJ2-2,ASSSTGGRTGELF
TRBV7-2,TRBJ2-5,AGASGLQETQY
TRBV6-5,TRBJ2-1,ASSLLAGEGNEQF
TRBV19,TRBJ2-7,ASSIGHLYEQY
TRBV25-1,TRBJ2-1,ASSPLEGAVGEQF
TRBV28,TRBJ1-1,ASSPAGASEAF
TRBV19,TRBJ1-1,ASSLTGEYTEAF
TRBV2,TRBJ2-1,ASRGTSGMDEQF
TRBV5-1,TRBJ2-2,ASSLNTGELF
TRBV25-1,TRBJ2-7,ASSLAGDYEQY
TRBV30,TRBJ2-1,AWSVLSGREGEQF
TRBV6-1,TRBJ1-5,ASSRGLRQPQH
TRBV25-1,TRBJ2-7,ASSARGGEQY
TRBV4-1,TRBJ2-7,ASSPTVPYEQY
TRBV14,TRBJ2-6,ASSHQVSSGANVLT
TRBV28,TRBJ2-1,ASSFIGLGSSTGTSGGTNNEQF
TRBV27,TRBJ2-7,ASSLSLAAEQY
TRBV13,TRBJ1-3,ASRRGQGARVPGNTIY
TRBV7-8,TRBJ2-1,ASSLNSLVGYNEQF
TRBV7-2,TRBJ2-5,ASSPWTGPQETQY
TRBV6-5,TRBJ1-2,ASSYSETGSDGYT
TRBV27,TRBJ2-7,ASSPRDRGLYEQY
TRBV14,TRBJ1-4,ASGLASGYGGLF
TRBV5-1,TRBJ1-4,ASSTRQGGDEKLF
TRBV19,TRBJ2-2,ASSRRQGTTGELF
TRBV10-3,TRBJ2-1,AITPHQAGESNEQF
TRBV7-9,TRBJ2-7,ASSFGQGWEQY
TRBV7-9,TRBJ2-7,ASRQDGSSYEQY
TRBV28,TRBJ2-7,ASSPAGPSSYEQY
TRBV20-1,TRBJ2-3,SASLAG
TRBV2,TRBJ2-7,ASSEGTGSTYEQY
TRBV28,TRBJ2-7,ASSWTPTYEQY
TRBV4-1,TRBJ2-7,ASSQEGLAGDEQY
TRBV4-1,TRBJ2-2,ASSQAFRDRGPSNTGELF
TRBV27,TRBJ1-2,ASSAGTDAYGYT
TRBV18,TRBJ1-5,ASSPPGQGNQPQH
TRBV4-1,TRBJ2-3,ASSAGDTQY
TRBV19,TRBJ2-6,ASTRDSISGANVLT
TRBV5-1,TRBJ2-5,ASSWGTGYTETQY
TRBV5-4,TRBJ2-7,ASSPRGPTPSGEQY
TRBV5-6,TRBJ2-3,ASSLGPRGGLDTQY
TRBV11-2,TRBJ2-7,ASSPEGSAGENSYEQY